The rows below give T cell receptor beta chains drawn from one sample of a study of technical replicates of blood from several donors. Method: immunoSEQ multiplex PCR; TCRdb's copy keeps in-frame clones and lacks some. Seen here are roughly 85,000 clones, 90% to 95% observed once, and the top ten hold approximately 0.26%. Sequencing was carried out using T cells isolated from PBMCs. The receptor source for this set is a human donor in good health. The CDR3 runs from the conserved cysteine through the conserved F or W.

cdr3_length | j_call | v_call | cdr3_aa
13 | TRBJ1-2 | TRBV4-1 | CASRRQGAYGYTF
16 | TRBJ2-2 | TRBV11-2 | CASSPRGLADTGELFF
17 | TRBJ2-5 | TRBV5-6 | CASIKTPGTGGKETQYF
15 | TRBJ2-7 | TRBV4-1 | CASSQAPGDSYEQYF
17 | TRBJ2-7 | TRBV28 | CASSSGNAPGGGNEQYF
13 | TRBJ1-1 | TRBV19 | CASSRDSPLGAFF
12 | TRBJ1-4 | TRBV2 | CASSEGGEKLFF
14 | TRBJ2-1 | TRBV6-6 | CASRMGQGFNEQFF
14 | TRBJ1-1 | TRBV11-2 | CASSPNTGNTEAFF
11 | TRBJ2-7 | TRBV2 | CASSGLVEQYF
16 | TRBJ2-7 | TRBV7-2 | CASSLAGSGSAYEQYF
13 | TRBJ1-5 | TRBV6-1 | CASIWQGGQPQHF
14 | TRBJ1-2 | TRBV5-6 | CASSLGQINYGYTF
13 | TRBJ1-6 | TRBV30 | CAWSVGETSPLHF
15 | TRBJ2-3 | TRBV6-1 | CASSRLAGGIDTQYF
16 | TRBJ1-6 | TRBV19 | CASTNAGGTMYSPLHF
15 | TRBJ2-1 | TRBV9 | CASSVGDSPNNEQFF
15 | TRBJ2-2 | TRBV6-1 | CASSPPAGAPGELFF